The 32 T cell receptor beta chains presented below share a single source sample, sequenced in a study of cytomegalovirus exposure and HLA in healthy donors. The PCR was carried out with 60 Vbeta primers and 13 Jbeta primers. Assay: immunoSEQ multiplex PCR; the TCRdb copy retains only in-frame clones and omits some. This sample has 190,000 or so clones, with 75% to 85% found just once. The sample taken for sequencing was PBMCs. These TCRs come from a boy between 10 and 17 years old in good health and CMV-seronegative.

The gene calls are TRBV6-5 and TRBJ2-3, with TRBD2 matching 7 bases. Germline-derived CDR1 and CDR2 are MNHEY and SVGAGI. CDR3 length: 16 residues. Losses at the gene ends were 0 bases for V and 1 base for J; bases not matched to a gene: 4. CDR3 sequence: CASSYSVLAGTDTQYF. The CDR3 DNA is TGTGCCAGCAGTTACTCGGTCCTAGCGGGCACAGATACGCAGTATTTT.

This clone was counted a few times. The chain combines TRBV7-9 with TRBJ1-4, with TRBD1 matching over 9 bases. The CDR3 loop spans 16 amino acids. Germline lookup yields CDR1 SEHNR and CDR2 FQNEAQ (reference sequence). V gave up 5 bases and J gave up 8 bases; unmatched junction bases: 12. For the CDR3, the DNA is TGTGCCAGCAGCCTTAACTCCCGGGACAGGGACGAAAAACTGTTTTTT. This codes for CASSLNSRDRDEKLFF.

The J gene is TRBJ1-3, the V gene TRBV25-1; TRBD1 is a possible D gene (6 bases). Deletions cut 6 bases from V and 2 bases from J, with 17 bases between. Germline V gene lookup returns CDR1 MGHDK and CDR2 SYGVNS. The CDR3 consists of 16 residues. The CDR3: CASSAASGAPGNTIYF. The CDR3 DNA follows: TGTGCCAGCAGCGCCGCTTCAGGGGCCCCTGGAAACACCATATATTTT.

This chain links TRBV9 with TRBJ1-1, with D perhaps TRBD1 (5 bases). The CDR3 contains 14 residues. Germline V lookup: CDR1 SGDLS, CDR2 YYNGEE. With 0 bases removed from V and 5 bases from J, the gap between germline ends came to 11 bases. This chain's CDR3 is CASSVDPSGTEAFF. In DNA form, the CDR3 reads TGTGCCAGCAGCGTAGACCCTTCAGGGACTGAAGCTTTCTTT.

The chain recombines TRBV10-3 with TRBJ2-7; tentative D call: TRBD2 (5 bases). Trimming removed 10 bases from V and 2 bases from J, with 21 bases in between. Per germline, CDR1 ENHRY and CDR2 SYGVKD. This CDR3 region has 15 residues. The CDR3: CASEGGFGSTYEQYF. The CDR3, as DNA: TGTGCCAGCGAGGGCGGCTTCGGATCCACCTACGAGCAGTACTTC.

J is TRBJ1-1 and V is TRBV7-2; a possible D gene is TRBD1 (6 bases). V was pared by 5 bases and J by 6 bases, with 10 bases between. This CDR3 has 12 residues. CDR1 and CDR2 (germline): SGHTA, FQGNSA. CDR3 nucleotides: TGTGCCAGCAGCCCCGGGACATCTGAAGCTTTCTTT. This sequence encodes CASSPGTSEAFF.

V and J are TRBV5-4 and TRBJ2-3, with no clear D. The CDR3 covers 14 residues. Trimming pared 2 bases from V and 3 bases from J, leaving 10 bases between. Germline V gives CDR1 SGHNT, CDR2 YYREEE (reference sequence). The CDR3 loop reads CASSFPGRTDTQYF. DNA of the CDR3: TGTGCCAGCAGCTTCCCAGGTCGTACAGATACGCAGTATTTT.

The chain joins TRBV6-6 to TRBJ2-7; 9 nucleotides align to TRBD2. The ends lost 5 bases at V and 7 bases at J; junction bases unmatched: 9. The CDR3 covers 14 residues. Per the germline V gene, CDR1 is MNHNY and CDR2 is SVGAGI (reference sequence). As DNA, the CDR3 is TGTGCCAGCAGTCCGGGGACTAGCCTCTCTGAGCAGTACTTC. Its translation is CASSPGTSLSEQYF.

This clone was seen a few times. The sample contains more than one DNA sequence encoding this CDR3. The chain carries TRBV6-5 and TRBJ1-2; D perhaps matches TRBD1 (6 bases). CDR3 length equals 14 residues. The V gene's germline CDR1 is MNHEY and CDR2 SVGAGI. V was shortened by 0 bases and J by 2 bases, with 7 bases between the two germline ends. Here the CDR3 reads CASSYSDRNYGYTF. As DNA, the CDR3 is TGTGCCAGCAGTTACTCGGACAGAAACTATGGCTACACCTTC.

This clone was observed a few times. The rearrangement uses TRBV5-4 and TRBJ2-1; D is perhaps TRBD2 (6 bases). This CDR3 comprises 16 residues. Trimming shortened V by 4 bases and J by 3 bases, and 17 bases separated the two germline ends. Germline assignment: CDR1 SGHNT and CDR2 YYREEE (reference sequence). Written as DNA, the CDR3 is TGTGCCAGCAGCCTGATACGACTAGTCCGCTACAATGAGCAGTTCTTC. It specifies CASSLIRLVRYNEQFF.

The chain recombines TRBV30 with TRBJ1-1; TRBD1 matches at 8 bases. This CDR3 has 15 amino acids. V was pared by 0 bases and J by 2 bases, with 5 bases of the junction left unmatched. Germline-derived CDR1 and CDR2 are GTSNPN and SVGIG (reference sequence). This chain's CDR3 is CAWSVSDRGNTEAFF. CDR3 DNA sequence: TGTGCCTGGAGTGTGAGCGACAGGGGAAACACTGAAGCTTTCTTT.

This chain joins TRBV10-3 and TRBJ2-1; D remains ambiguous. CDR1 and CDR2 from the germline V gene are ENHRY and SYGVKD. V was shortened by 4 bases and J by 8 bases, with 12 bases between the two germline ends. The CDR3 is made up of 13 amino acids. The CDR3 DNA is TGTGCCATCAGTGCACTATCTCGGGATGAGCAGTTCTTC. It yields the protein CAISALSRDEQFF.

J is TRBJ2-3 and V is TRBV6-4; weak D call: TRBD2 (6 bases). V lost 0 bases to trimming and J lost 1 base, with 8 bases between them. The CDR3 loop spans 15 amino acids. Germline V lookup: CDR1 MRHNA, CDR2 SNTAGT. The CDR3 DNA reads TGTGCCAGCAGTGACTCCTCGGGGGGCACAGATACGCAGTATTTT. This gives the protein CASSDSSGGTDTQYF.

CDR3 loop: CATRSDRDAGNTIYF. The CDR3 region has the DNA TGTGCCACCAGATCGGACAGGGATGCTGGAAACACCATATATTTT. J is TRBJ1-3 and V is TRBV15; TRBD1 agrees at 8 bases. Germline V gene data show CDR1 as LNHNV and CDR2 as YYDKDF (reference sequence). J was trimmed by 2 bases and V by 6 bases; bases with no gene match: 6. The CDR3 spans 15 residues.

V gene TRBV6-1 combines with J gene TRBJ1-3; D is perhaps TRBD1 (5 bases). Trimming took off 7 bases at V and 1 base at J, with 8 bases between the two ends. This CDR3 region has 13 residues. Germline CDR1 MNHNS, CDR2 SASEGT. The CDR3 nucleotides read TGTGCCAGCAAGCCAGGGTCTGGAAACACCATATATTTT. This codes for CASKPGSGNTIYF.

The chain joins TRBV6-6 to TRBJ1-1, with no clear D. The CDR3 length is 14 residues. Germline V gene lookup returns CDR1 MNHNY and CDR2 SVGAGI (reference sequence). V was cut by 0 bases and J by 3 bases, with 8 bases left in between. CDR3 nucleotides: TGTGCCAGCAGTTACTCACAGACGCACACTGAAGCTTTCTTT. Its protein product is CASSYSQTHTEAFF.

The chain combines TRBV7-2 with TRBJ1-5; 8 bases map to TRBD1. Germline CDR1 is SGHTA and CDR2 is FQGNSA. V lost 4 bases, J lost 2 bases, and 10 bases stayed unmatched. The CDR3 consists of 17 residues. The CDR3 nucleotides are TGTGCCAGCAGCTCGGACAGGGAGAGCTGGGGCAATCAGCCCCAGCATTTT. Its protein product is CASSSDRESWGNQPQHF.

The chain is built from TRBV6-5 and TRBJ2-5; 8 bases fit TRBD2. CDR3 length: 15 amino acids. Per germline, CDR1 MNHEY and CDR2 SVGAGI. V shed 3 bases and J 5 bases; nucleotides not matched to a gene: 8. The CDR3 coding sequence is TGTGCCAGCAGTTATGCGGGGGGCACCAGGGAGACCCAGTACTTC. Translated: CASSYAGGTRETQYF.

This chain uses TRBV10-3 with TRBJ1-6; 9 nucleotides line up with TRBD1. Germline trimming cut 6 bases from V and 10 bases from J; bases unmatched to any gene: 4. The germline V gene has CDR1 ENHRY and CDR2 SYGVKD. This CDR3 region has 13 residues. The DNA for the CDR3 is TGTGCCATCAGGTTGACAGGGGGATCACCCCTCCACTTT. Translated: CAIRLTGGSPLHF.

The count of this clone is one. This chain links TRBV6-1 with TRBJ1-1; D unclear. V was pared by 4 bases and J by 1 base, with 7 bases between. Germline assignment: CDR1 MNHNS and CDR2 SASEGT. The CDR3 contains 13 residues. CDR3 nucleotides: TGTGCCAGCAGTGCGGCGGAGAACACTGAAGCTTTCTTT. Protein: CASSAAENTEAFF.

This chain uses TRBV6-1 with TRBJ1-5; TRBD1 agrees at 8 bases. The CDR3 has 15 residues. The junction had 8 bases not matched to a gene; V was cut back by 3 bases and J by 7 bases. Germline CDR1 is MNHNS and CDR2 is SASEGT. The CDR3: CASSERTGLWQPQHF. CDR3 DNA sequence: TGTGCCAGCAGTGAGAGGACAGGGCTCTGGCAGCCCCAGCATTTT.

The J gene is TRBJ2-7, the V gene TRBV18; 7 bases are shared with TRBD2. Per the germline V gene, CDR1 is KGHSH and CDR2 is LQKENI. Trimming removed 3 bases from V and 4 bases from J; junction bases left unmatched: 0. The CDR3 is 12 residues long. The CDR3 sequence: CASSPGGYEQYF. CDR3 nucleotides: TGTGCCAGCTCACCGGGGGGGTACGAGCAGTACTTC.

The J gene is TRBJ1-1, the V gene TRBV2; no firm D call. CDR1 is SNHLY, CDR2 FYNNEI, per germline. V lost 3 bases and J lost 3, with 11 bases in between. The CDR3 loop spans 14 amino acids. The CDR3 is CASSEGRVDTEAFF. The CDR3 coding sequence is TGTGCCAGCAGTGAGGGGAGGGTGGACACTGAAGCTTTCTTT.

The gene calls are TRBV7-2 and TRBJ1-1, with a possible D match to TRBD1 (5 bases). The CDR3 runs to 14 residues. CDR1 is SGHTA, CDR2 FQGNSA, per germline. The V and J ends lost 3 bases and 4 bases respectively, with 12 bases between them. CDR3 sequence (DNA): TGTGCCAGCAGCTTCACCGGGGGGTCCACTGAAGCTTTCTTT. It yields the protein CASSFTGGSTEAFF.

The gene calls are TRBV6-4 and TRBJ2-5; the D gene is possibly TRBD2 (5 bases). Germline CDR1 MRHNA, CDR2 SNTAGT. The CDR3 spans 13 residues. V lost 5 bases and J 2 bases, leaving 9 bases between the germline ends. The chain's CDR3 is CASSKGLQETQYF. DNA of the CDR3: TGTGCCAGCAGTAAAGGACTTCAAGAGACCCAGTACTTC.

This chain connects TRBV30 to TRBJ2-1; D remains unclear. Germline V lookup: CDR1 GTSNPN, CDR2 SVGIG (reference sequence). The CDR3 spans 13 residues. The V end was cut by 1 base, the J end by 0 bases, with 4 bases between. CDR3 in amino acids: CAWSAGSYNEQFF. CDR3 bases: TGTGCCTGGAGTGCAGGCTCCTACAATGAGCAGTTCTTC.

The V call is TRBV5-4, the J call TRBJ1-1, with no clear D. Germline V gives CDR1 SGHNT, CDR2 YYREEE (reference sequence). Trimming left V 0 bases short and J 1 base short, with 7 bases between. The CDR3 is made up of 14 amino acids. The CDR3 DNA reads as TGTGCCAGCAGCTTGGGACACCCGAACACTGAAGCTTTCTTT. Protein product: CASSLGHPNTEAFF.

The chain carries TRBV7-8 and TRBJ1-2, with TRBD1 matching over 9 bases. The germline V gene has CDR1 SGHVS and CDR2 FQNEAQ. CDR3 length equals 15 residues. The V segment lost 5 bases and the J segment 4 bases; nucleotides outside the gene matches: 8. The CDR3 DNA sequence: TGTGCCAGCAGCCCGGGACAGGGAAAGGGCTATGGCTACACCTTC. Its protein is CASSPGQGKGYGYTF.

The chain links TRBV6-6 to TRBJ1-3, with D possibly matching TRBD1 (6 bases). Germline V lookup: CDR1 MNHNY, CDR2 SVGAGI (reference sequence). Trimming shortened V by 5 bases and J by 0 bases, and 11 bases separated the two germline ends. The CDR3 runs 15 residues. In DNA form, the CDR3 reads TGTGCCAGCAGTACTGGGGGCCTCTCTGGAAACACCATATATTTT. Translating gives CASSTGGLSGNTIYF.

This chain connects TRBV7-2 to TRBJ2-5, with 9 bases fitting TRBD2. CDR1 is SGHTA and CDR2 is FQGNSA in the germline V gene. The CDR3 has 15 amino acids. V shed 5 bases, J shed 5 bases, and the junction held 9 bases outside the gene matches. CDR3 in DNA: TGTGCCAGCAGCCCGCGGGGGGGAGGCCGGGAGACCCAGTACTTC. Its protein is CASSPRGGGRETQYF.

In DNA, the CDR3 is TGTGCCAGCAGCTTATCCCGAGGGCTGAACACCGGGGAGCTGTTTTTT. The encoded protein is CASSLSRGLNTGELFF. The gene calls are TRBV7-3 and TRBJ2-2; a possible D gene is TRBD2 (5 bases). Germline V gene sequence: CDR1 SGHTA, CDR2 FQGTGA. Deletions cut 2 bases from V and 1 base from J, with 11 bases between. This CDR3 region has 16 residues.

V and J are TRBV27 and TRBJ2-7; 7 bases map to TRBD2. V was pared by 4 bases and J by 4 bases, with 4 bases of the junction left unmatched. CDR3 length equals 13 residues. Germline CDR1 and CDR2: MNHEY and SMNVEV (reference sequence). The CDR3: CASSWTRGYEQYF. The CDR3 DNA follows: TGTGCCAGCAGTTGGACTAGAGGGTACGAGCAGTACTTC.